The rows below give T cell receptor beta chains drawn from one sample of a study of T cell responses to AZD1222 COVID-19 vaccine. The protocol was immunoSEQ multiplex PCR, while the TCRdb copy is restricted to in-frame clones and leaves out a portion. The sample yields fewer than 120,000 clones, around 85% seen once. Sequencing used peripheral blood, obtained on day 0 of AZD1222 vaccination. These receptors all stem from an adult in good health. CDR3s include the opening cysteine and the closing phenylalanine or tryptophan. Fields, in order: V gene, J gene, D gene, clone size, CDR3 protein, CDR3 DNA. A D gene is named only where the DNA matches it firmly. Only some rows state a clone size, as once, few, many or a class for expanded clones.

v_gene: TRBV4-3; j_gene: TRBJ2-7; d_gene: TRBD1; abundance: NA; CDR3aa: CASSREGQGTYEQYF; CDR3nt: TGCGCCAGCAGCCGAGAAGGACAGGGGACGTACGAGCAGTACTTC
v_gene: TRBV6-2/TRBV6-3; j_gene: TRBJ2-3; d_gene: TRBD1; abundance: NA; CDR3aa: CASSTGDVGTDTQYF; CDR3nt: TGTGCCAGCAGTACAGGGGATGTAGGCACAGATACGCAGTATTTT
v_gene: TRBV28; j_gene: TRBJ2-7; d_gene: NA; abundance: NA; CDR3aa: CASSAGTQYEQYF; CDR3nt: TGTGCCAGCAGTGCCGGGACCCAATACGAGCAGTACTTC
v_gene: TRBV4-3; j_gene: TRBJ2-6; d_gene: NA; abundance: NA; CDR3aa: CASSHDSYSGANVLTF; CDR3nt: TGCGCCAGCAGCCATGACTCGTACTCTGGGGCCAACGTCCTGACTTTC
v_gene: TRBV2; j_gene: TRBJ1-1; d_gene: TRBD1; abundance: NA; CDR3aa: CASRERGTGNTEAFF; CDR3nt: TGTGCCAGCAGGGAGAGGGGGACAGGGAACACTGAAGCTTTCTTT
v_gene: TRBV9; j_gene: TRBJ2-2; d_gene: TRBD2; abundance: few; CDR3aa: CASSGLAANTGELFF; CDR3nt: TGTGCCAGCAGCGGACTAGCGGCGAACACCGGGGAGCTGTTTTTT
v_gene: TRBV15; j_gene: TRBJ2-5; d_gene: NA; abundance: few; CDR3aa: CATSSSPGSAETQYF; CDR3nt: TGTGCCACCAGCAGTAGCCCGGGGTCCGCAGAGACCCAGTACTTC
v_gene: TRBV6-5; j_gene: TRBJ1-2; d_gene: NA; abundance: NA; CDR3aa: CASSYESVHGYTF; CDR3nt: TGTGCCAGCAGTTACGAGTCAGTTCATGGCTACACCTTC
v_gene: TRBV6-5; j_gene: TRBJ2-5; d_gene: NA; abundance: NA; CDR3aa: CASSAGEVETQYF; CDR3nt: TGTGCCAGCAGCGCAGGGGAGGTTGAGACCCAGTACTTC
v_gene: TRBV19; j_gene: TRBJ1-1; d_gene: TRBD1; abundance: NA; CDR3aa: CASSQQGTNTEAFF; CDR3nt: TGTGCCAGTAGCCAACAGGGGACGAACACTGAAGCTTTCTTT
v_gene: TRBV6-5; j_gene: TRBJ2-7; d_gene: TRBD2; abundance: medium-sized; CDR3aa: CASRRGLAAANEQYF; CDR3nt: TGTGCCAGCAGGCGAGGACTAGCGGCCGCTAACGAGCAGTACTTC
v_gene: TRBV2; j_gene: TRBJ1-5; d_gene: NA; abundance: few; CDR3aa: CASRGTWASLLSNQPQHF; CDR3nt: TGTGCCAGCAGGGGGACTTGGGCCTCTCTACTTAGCAATCAGCCCCAGCATTTT
v_gene: TRBV19; j_gene: TRBJ2-1; d_gene: TRBD2; abundance: NA; CDR3aa: CASSKTSGVSYNEQFF; CDR3nt: TGTGCCAGTAGTAAGACTAGCGGGGTCTCCTACAATGAGCAGTTCTTC
v_gene: TRBV21-1; j_gene: TRBJ2-7; d_gene: NA; abundance: NA; CDR3aa: CASEVRDRAYEQYF; CDR3nt: TGTGCCAGCGAGGTTCGGGACAGGGCGTACGAGCAGTACTTC
v_gene: TRBV9; j_gene: TRBJ2-1; d_gene: TRBD2; abundance: NA; CDR3aa: CASSALLAGGNNEQFF; CDR3nt: TGTGCCAGCAGCGCCCTGCTAGCGGGAGGGAATAATGAGCAGTTCTTC
v_gene: TRBV3-1/TRBV3-2; j_gene: TRBJ1-1; d_gene: NA; abundance: NA; CDR3aa: CASSQVEFGSEAFF; CDR3nt: TGTGCCAGCAGCCAAGTGGAGTTTGGGAGTGAAGCTTTCTTT
v_gene: TRBV5-5; j_gene: TRBJ2-5; d_gene: TRBD2; abundance: NA; CDR3aa: CASSLLAGGIQETQYF; CDR3nt: TGTGCCAGCAGCTTGCTAGCGGGGGGGATTCAAGAGACCCAGTACTTC
v_gene: TRBV6-5; j_gene: TRBJ2-2; d_gene: TRBD1; abundance: NA; CDR3aa: CASSYKDRGHGELFF; CDR3nt: TGTGCCAGCAGTTACAAGGACAGGGGCCACGGGGAGCTGTTTTTT
v_gene: TRBV19; j_gene: TRBJ1-4; d_gene: TRBD1; abundance: once; CDR3aa: CASSIQGATNEKLFF; CDR3nt: TGTGCCAGTAGTATCCAGGGGGCCACTAATGAAAAACTGTTTTTT
v_gene: TRBV9; j_gene: TRBJ1-4; d_gene: TRBD1; abundance: NA; CDR3aa: CASSPRDRGEKLFF; CDR3nt: TGTGCCAGCAGCCCCCGGGACAGGGGAGAAAAACTGTTTTTT
v_gene: TRBV15; j_gene: TRBJ2-7; d_gene: TRBD1; abundance: few; CDR3aa: CATSGGTGGYEQYF; CDR3nt: TGTGCCACCAGCGGGGGGACAGGGGGATACGAGCAGTACTTC
v_gene: TRBV3-1/TRBV3-2; j_gene: TRBJ2-7; d_gene: NA; abundance: NA; CDR3aa: CASSQTHYEQYF; CDR3nt: TGTGCCAGCAGCCAAACCCACTACGAGCAGTACTTC
v_gene: TRBV6-5; j_gene: TRBJ1-5; d_gene: NA; abundance: NA; CDR3aa: CASSYTSGGNQPQHF; CDR3nt: TGTGCCAGCAGTTACACCTCTGGGGGCAATCAGCCCCAGCATTTT
v_gene: TRBV5-1; j_gene: TRBJ1-1; d_gene: NA; abundance: NA; CDR3aa: CASSLGQANTEAFF; CDR3nt: TGCGCCAGCAGCTTGGGGCAGGCGAACACTGAAGCTTTCTTT
v_gene: TRBV6-5; j_gene: TRBJ1-4; d_gene: NA; abundance: NA; CDR3aa: CASSYGHKEKLFF; CDR3nt: TGTGCCAGCAGTTACGGACATAAGGAAAAACTGTTTTTT
v_gene: TRBV5-1; j_gene: TRBJ2-5; d_gene: NA; abundance: NA; CDR3aa: CASSLAREKETQYF; CDR3nt: TGCGCCAGCAGCTTGGCGAGGGAAAAAGAGACCCAGTACTTC
v_gene: TRBV14; j_gene: TRBJ1-6; d_gene: TRBD1; abundance: NA; CDR3aa: CASSRDSRNSPLHF; CDR3nt: TGTGCCAGCAGCCGGGACAGTCGAAATTCACCCCTCCACTTT
v_gene: TRBV7-6; j_gene: TRBJ1-3; d_gene: TRBD1; abundance: NA; CDR3aa: CASSLAGRGPGNTIYF; CDR3nt: TGTGCCAGCAGCTTAGCGGGAAGGGGGCCTGGAAACACCATATATTTT
v_gene: TRBV4-3; j_gene: TRBJ2-5; d_gene: TRBD1; abundance: few; CDR3aa: CASSQGQGAVETQYF; CDR3nt: TGCGCCAGCAGCCAGGGACAGGGGGCTGTGGAGACCCAGTACTTC
v_gene: TRBV7-2; j_gene: TRBJ2-3; d_gene: NA; abundance: once; CDR3aa: CASRRGIDTQYF; CDR3nt: TGTGCCAGCAGACGAGGTATTGATACGCAGTATTTT
v_gene: TRBV9; j_gene: TRBJ1-6; d_gene: NA; abundance: NA; CDR3aa: CASSARGGENSPLHF; CDR3nt: TGTGCCAGCAGCGCCCGGGGGGGGGAAAATTCACCCCTCCACTTT
v_gene: TRBV15; j_gene: TRBJ1-4; d_gene: TRBD1; abundance: once; CDR3aa: CATSRPGTGARKLFF; CDR3nt: TGTGCCACCAGCAGGCCCGGGACAGGGGCACGGAAACTGTTTTTT
v_gene: TRBV12-3/TRBV12-4; j_gene: TRBJ1-2; d_gene: TRBD1; abundance: NA; CDR3aa: CASRGQPGLGYTF; CDR3nt: TGTGCCAGCAGGGGACAGCCAGGGCTTGGCTACACCTTC
v_gene: TRBV7-2; j_gene: TRBJ2-5; d_gene: NA; abundance: NA; CDR3aa: CASSPDGPRRETQYF; CDR3nt: TGTGCCAGCAGCCCCGACGGCCCCAGGAGGGAGACCCAGTACTTC